The source of this TCR beta chain is a study of blood T cell repertoires in COVID-19. Study at large: COVID-19 samples collected from the United States, Italy and Spain covered acute and convalescent phases. Sources were T cells, B-cell-depleted T cells, or PBMCs; the material itself was cDNA or gDNA.

Authors' processing steps: Amplifying reference gene primers gave estimates of nucleated cell counts. Some clones are missing from TCRdb's copy, which holds only in-frame ones; the method was immunoSEQ multiplex PCR. V and J calls and clone size follow that table, whereas D and trimming were derived from the DNA. This sample carries 150,000 to 200,000 clones, 75% to 95% of them seen once, and the ten largest clones take approximately 0.5%. Only one count was recorded for this clone. This clonotype was obtained from a man between 50 and 59 years old with acute or convalescent COVID-19. The material sequenced was peripheral blood.

The CDR3: CASSTGNSGANVLTF. The CDR3 region has the DNA TGTGCCAGCAGCACGGGGAACTCTGGGGCCAACGTCCTGACTTTC. The chain has TRBV5-8 and TRBJ2-6; maybe TRBD2 (5 bases). The CDR3 runs to 15 residues. Germline assignment: CDR1 SGHTS and CDR2 YDEGEE. V lost 4 bases and J lost 0, with 8 bases in between.